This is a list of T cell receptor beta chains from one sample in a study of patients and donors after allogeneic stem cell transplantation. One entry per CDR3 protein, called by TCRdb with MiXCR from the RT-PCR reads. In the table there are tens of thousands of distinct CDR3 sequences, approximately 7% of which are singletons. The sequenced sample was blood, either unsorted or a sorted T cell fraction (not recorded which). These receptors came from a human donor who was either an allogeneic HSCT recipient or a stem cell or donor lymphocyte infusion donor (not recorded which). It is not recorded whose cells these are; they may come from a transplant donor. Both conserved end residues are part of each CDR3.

CASSQITSDNEQFF | TRBJ2-1 | TRBV7-3
CASSNPPERLFF | TRBJ1-4 | TRBV6-6
CASSLLNIQYF | TRBJ2-4 | TRBV6-2/TRBV6-3
CASSKTGGGTDTQYF | TRBJ2-3 | TRBV9
CASSLIAGLIDTQYF | TRBJ2-3 | TRBV7-2
CATSRDRTSYEQYF | TRBJ2-7 | TRBV24-1
CASNFGQTSTQYF | TRBJ2-3 | TRBV12-3/TRBV12-4
CASSDSNSNQPQHF | TRBJ1-5 | TRBV9
CATRQDLNTEAFF | TRBJ1-1 | TRBV24-1
CASSSMTGANSPLHF | TRBJ1-6 | TRBV7-2
CASSVGLGYNEQFF | TRBJ2-1 | TRBV9
CASSQDRFDYGYTF | TRBJ1-2 | TRBV4-2
CASSQTDRGQETQYF | TRBJ2-5 | TRBV4-3
CASSLGLGFEQYF | TRBJ2-7 | TRBV5-1
CASSSLNGELFF | TRBJ2-2 | TRBV13
CASSLLGRADYGYTF | TRBJ1-2 | TRBV7-9
CASSGATRAFF | TRBJ1-1 | TRBV12-3/TRBV12-4
CASSLGSGANVLTF | TRBJ2-6 | TRBV5-1
CASSLGTALEQYF | TRBJ2-7 | TRBV9
CATSGSSAGELFF | TRBJ2-2 | TRBV24-1
CASSLDRRTGSGANVLTF | TRBJ2-6 | TRBV28